This T cell receptor (beta chain) was found in a study of T cells after yellow fever vaccination (dated by TCRdb to about 2019). Background for the entire study: The SMART-Seq v4 Ultra Low Input RNA kit was used to prepare libraries from fractions with low cell numbers. Blood samples were taken at several timepoints before and after primary and secondary immunization, and bulk PBMC replicates and cell subsets were isolated. Bulk TCR alpha and beta repertoires were sequenced longitudinally to track T-cell clones before and after primary and booster YFV17D yellow fever vaccination. Two healthy male donors, one aged 18 to 29 and one aged 30 to 40 years, made up the cohort. Here is what the overall study found, with its caveats: A small fraction of clonotypes showed up in both the CD4 and CD8 compartments, probably as a result of convergent recombination. The secondary T-cell response was found to be weaker but faster than the primary response, with a peak reached on day 5 rather than on day 15. FACS-sorted repertoires could contain abundant contaminating clonotypes from the bulk population, so computational filtering was required. After the booster, most clones that had expanded after primary vaccination were detected again (around 96% of CD4 and 70% to 90% of CD8), suggesting broad maintenance of memory. Because only two donors were included in the study, the extent to which the findings can be generalized is limited.

Synthesis of TCR cDNA relied on 5'RACE template switching, a step that introduced a universal primer site along with unique molecular identifiers. Priming for cDNA synthesis came from both the TCR alpha and TCR beta constant segments. Two PCR steps were used to amplify libraries, with sample barcodes and sequencing adapters being added in the second step. Sequencing of libraries was done on Illumina HiSeq 2500 (2x100 bp) or NovaSeq (2x150 bp). The source study handled its data this way. Demultiplexing of reads and collapsing into UMI consensus sequences were performed with MIGEC, and V(D)J alignment was carried out with MiXCR. Vaccine-responding clonotypes were identified with edgeR using replicate PBMC samples, with FDR below 0.01 and a log2 fold change above 5 up to day 15 being required. CD4 or CD8 identity was assigned to each bulk clonotype according to whether the clonotype was present at higher abundance in the sequenced CD4 repertoire or the sequenced CD8 repertoire. The public sequencing data were trimmed at Q25 with fastp and processed into clonotypes with MiXCR by TCRdb, which kept only in-frame beta chains. Every entry covers one CDR3 protein and lists the most common genes and DNA from its rows. The authors' filters were not applied to this entry. This sample is represented by a few hundred thousand distinct CDR3 sequences; roughly 19% of them were singletons. The top ten constitute approximately 14% of the sample.

The treatment or condition label here, explained by the study, means: live attenuated yellow fever vaccine strain. Two biological replicates of bulk PBMCs were collected at each blood-draw timepoint. PBMCs were isolated from peripheral blood using a standard Ficoll-Paque protocol. TriZol was used to extract RNA from bulk PBMCs, CD4 and CD8 fractions, and dextramer-positive and dextramer-negative fractions. The germline V gene encodes CDR1 SGHAT and CDR2 FQNNGV. Reading from cysteine to phenylalanine, the CDR3 counts 18 amino acids. Of the read, only the CDR3 DNA is kept; its 54 bases are in frame from base 1. V loses 0 bases of germline sequence and J loses 5 bases, and the interval between the two ends is 22 bases. Concerning this clonotype: Its antigen remains unidentified. Per-base quality was not reported, and no clone a single base away is much larger than it.

The sample here was PBMCs, taken 15 days after the yellow fever booster vaccination. Here the chain combines TRBV11-2 and TRBJ2-5; TRBD1 is perhaps the D gene, given 6 matching bases. The receptor comes from a man aged 30 to 39 who received the YFV17D yellow fever vaccine. The CDR3 region has the sequence CASSLDGDNVRPGETQYF. The DNA is as follows: TGTGCCAGCAGCTTAGATGGGGACAACGTCCGCCCCGGGGAGACCCAGTACTTC.